The 21 T cell receptor beta chains presented below share a single source sample, sequenced in a study of T cell responses to AZD1222 COVID-19 vaccine. TCRdb's table, derived via immunoSEQ multiplex PCR, lists solely in-frame clones and lacks some. This table holds about 79,000 clones, 75% to 85% found once. Sequencing used peripheral blood, obtained on day 0 of AZD1222 vaccination. These receptors all come from an adult in good health.

V usage is TRBV3-1 (or the pseudogene TRBV3-2) and J usage is TRBJ1-2, with 7 bases that match TRBD1. The germline CDR1 and CDR2 sequences are LGHDT and YNNKEL (reference sequence). The CDR3 consists of 18 residues. Trimming at V came to 6 bases and at J to 4 bases, leaving 20 bases not matched to a gene. The CDR3 loop reads CASSPSTRRQGGPYGYTF. The DNA for the CDR3 is TGTGCCAGCAGTCCTTCAACTCGGAGACAGGGCGGTCCCTATGGCTACACCTTC.

This clone showed up many times. This sample also contains other DNA sequences that code for the same CDR3. The chain combines TRBV7-9 with TRBJ2-1, with 9 bases fitting TRBD2. J was trimmed by 7 bases and V by 8 bases; bases with no gene match: 9. Germline V gives CDR1 SEHNR, CDR2 FQNEAQ (reference sequence). The CDR3 runs 14 residues. Written as DNA, the CDR3 is TGTGCCAGCTGCGGGGGGGGTGGGGGGAATGAGCAGTTCTTC. Translated: CASCGGGGGNEQFF.

The CDR3 nucleotides are TGTGCCAGTAGTTCTGGACAGGTGCGCAATCAGCCCCAGCATTTT. This gives the protein CASSSGQVRNQPQHF. The chain uses TRBV19 and TRBJ1-5, with 7 bases that match TRBD1. CDR3 length equals 15 residues. The trim removed 5 bases at V and 2 bases at J, leaving 6 bases unmatched. Per germline, CDR1 LNHDA and CDR2 SQIVND (reference sequence). Full variable domain (outside the CDR3, taken from reference TRBV19 and TRBJ1-5): DGGITQSPKYLFRKEGQNVTLSCEQNLNHDAMYWYRQDPGQGLRLIYYSQIVNDFQKGDIAEGYSVSREKKESFPLTVTSAQKNPTAFYLCASSSGQVRNQPQHFGDGTRLSIL.

This clone was detected a few times. This chain joins TRBV4-1 and TRBJ2-5; the D is unclear. Germline values: CDR1 MGHRA, CDR2 YSYEKL. The CDR3 has 12 amino acids. V lost 1 base and J 4 bases, leaving 4 bases between the germline ends. CDR3 amino acids: CASSQATETQYF. The DNA of the CDR3 is TGCGCCAGCAGCCAAGCCACAGAGACCCAGTACTTC.

The chain uses TRBV29-1 and TRBJ2-1; 9 nucleotides align to TRBD2. With 5 bases clipped from V and 8 bases from J, the junction kept 13 bases outside the gene matches. This CDR3 is built from 15 residues. The germline CDR1 and CDR2 sequences are SQVTM and ANQGSEA. CDR3 residues: CSVLSRVAGVDEQFF. Here the CDR3 DNA reads TGCAGCGTTTTGAGTCGAGTAGCGGGAGTCGATGAGCAGTTCTTC.

This chain connects TRBV6-2 or TRBV6-3 to TRBJ1-2, with D unclear. Germline V gives CDR1 MNHEY, CDR2 SVGEGT. Trimming removed 5 bases from V and 2 bases from J, with 21 bases in between. The CDR3 is made up of 17 amino acids. The CDR3 DNA is TGTGCCAGCAGTCGGCCAAACCCGATGACGGACAACTATGGCTACACCTTC. Its protein is CASSRPNPMTDNYGYTF.

The rearrangement uses TRBV7-9 and TRBJ1-1, with D possibly being TRBD1 (6 bases). V lost 6 bases, J lost 3 bases, and 14 bases lay in between. The CDR3 length is 14 residues. CDR1 is SEHNR, CDR2 FQNEAQ, per germline (reference sequence). The CDR3 here is CASRNTGSDTEAFF. CDR3 bases: TGTGCCAGCAGAAATACAGGGAGTGACACTGAAGCTTTCTTT.

The chain recombines TRBV21-1 with TRBJ1-2. TRBV21-1 is classified as a pseudogene. The CDR3 is 14 residues long. CDR3 region: CASSNGGMNYGYTF. CDR3 DNA: TGTGCCAGCAGCAATGGTGGAATGAACTATGGCTACACCTTC.

This clone was recorded a few times. The gene calls are TRBV3-1 (or the pseudogene TRBV3-2) and TRBJ2-3; D is unclear. V was shortened by 0 bases and J by 4 bases, with 5 bases between the two germline ends. Germline V gene sequence: CDR1 LGHDT, CDR2 YNNKEL (reference sequence). The CDR3 loop spans 13 amino acids. CDR3 amino acids: CASSQDFADTQYF. The DNA for the CDR3 is TGTGCCAGCAGCCAAGATTTTGCAGATACGCAGTATTTT.

V usage is TRBV5-5 and J usage is TRBJ1-6; 8 nucleotides line up with TRBD1. Germline-derived CDR1 and CDR2 are SGHKS and YYEKEE (reference sequence). The CDR3 has 15 residues. Germline trimming cut 4 bases from V and 7 bases from J; bases unmatched to any gene: 7. The CDR3 sequence is CASSRGQGGNSPLHF. CDR3 in DNA: TGTGCCAGCAGCAGAGGACAGGGTGGGAATTCACCCCTCCACTTT.

The chain recombines TRBV18 with TRBJ2-1, with 9 bases matching TRBD2. Germline V gene lookup returns CDR1 KGHSH and CDR2 LQKENI. The CDR3 consists of 16 residues. V lost 2 bases and J lost 6; bases outside the gene matches: 8. CDR3 DNA: TGTGCCAGCTCACCAGGTAGCGGGGGTCGAGTCAATGAGCAGTTCTTC. Residues: CASSPGSGGRVNEQFF.

The chain has TRBV30 and TRBJ2-2; a possible D gene is TRBD1 (5 bases). V lost 3 bases and J 4 bases, leaving 15 bases between the germline ends. The CDR3 runs to 15 residues. Germline CDR1 and CDR2: GTSNPN and SVGIG (reference sequence). The CDR3 nucleotides are TGTGCCTGGAGACCCTTGGGGCTTACCACCGGGGAGCTGTTTTTT. It yields the protein CAWRPLGLTTGELFF.

This clone appeared many times. This chain links TRBV7-9 with TRBJ2-5; D is unresolved. The V and J ends lost 1 base and 11 bases respectively, with 17 bases between them. The germline V gene has CDR1 SEHNR and CDR2 FQNEAQ (reference sequence). The CDR3 contains 14 residues. CDR3 DNA: TGTGCCAGCAGCTTAGTAACCGGGCAGACCGTACAGTACTTC. Protein sequence: CASSLVTGQTVQYF.

The chain uses TRBV6-5 and TRBJ2-6, with D unclear. The V gene's germline CDR1 is MNHEY and CDR2 SVGAGI. The CDR3 runs 13 residues. Trimming cost V 0 bases and J 3 bases, with 0 bases left between them. The CDR3 here is CASSYSGANVLTF. CDR3 DNA: TGTGCCAGCAGTTACTCTGGGGCCAACGTCCTGACTTTC.

CDR3 region: CASSAQPGLAGPSSYEQYF. The CDR3 DNA sequence: TGTGCCAGCAGCGCTCAGCCGGGACTAGCGGGGCCGAGCTCCTACGAGCAGTACTTC. This chain joins TRBV9 and TRBJ2-7; 13 bases are a match to TRBD2. Unmatched junction bases numbered 12, after V lost 3 bases and J lost 0 bases. The CDR3 spans 19 residues. Germline loops: CDR1 SGDLS, CDR2 YYNGEE.

This chain uses TRBV10-3 with TRBJ1-2, with TRBD1 matching 10 bases. Germline CDR1 ENHRY, CDR2 SYGVKD. The junction had 7 bases not matched to a gene; V was cut back by 7 bases and J by 2 bases. CDR3 length equals 15 residues. For the CDR3, the DNA is TGTGCCATCAAGCCGGGACAGGGGTCGAACTATGGCTACACCTTC. It translates to CAIKPGQGSNYGYTF.

The chain joins TRBV6-5 to TRBJ2-1; perhaps TRBD1 as D (6 bases). The CDR3 loop spans 13 amino acids. V dropped 4 bases and J dropped 4 bases, with 8 bases sitting between them. Germline V gene lookup returns CDR1 MNHEY and CDR2 SVGAGI. DNA for the CDR3: TGTGCCAGCAGTTCCAGGGGTTACAATGAGCAGTTCTTC. This sequence encodes CASSSRGYNEQFF.

The V gene is TRBV7-6, the J gene TRBJ2-1; 8 bases align to TRBD1. CDR1 and CDR2 from the germline V gene are SGHVS and FNYEAQ. The CDR3 length is 15 residues. V trimming: 1 base; J trimming: 1 base; junction bases outside the gene matches: 0. The CDR3 is CASSLDRGSYNEQFF. DNA of the CDR3: TGTGCCAGCAGCTTAGACAGGGGGTCCTACAATGAGCAGTTCTTC. Using reference TRBV7-6 and TRBJ2-1 for the parts outside the CDR3, the full variable domain is GAGVSQSPRYKVTKRGQDVALRCDPISGHVSLYWYRQALGQGPEFLTYFNYEAQQDKSGLPNDRFSAERPEGSISTLTIQRTEQRDSAMYRCASSLDRGSYNEQFFGPGTRLTVL.

This chain links TRBV29-1 with TRBJ2-7, with 11 bases identical to TRBD1. The CDR3 totals 13 residues. Germline loops: CDR1 SQVTM, CDR2 ANQGSEA. Trimming cost V 7 bases and J 6 bases; bases outside gene matches: 8. The DNA for the CDR3 is TGCAGCGCTGCAAGGACAGGGGGCCGCGAGCAGTACTTC. Translation gives CSAARTGGREQYF.

This clone was recorded many times. The chain combines TRBV6-1 with TRBJ1-5, with 10 bases identical to TRBD1. The CDR3 loop spans 16 amino acids. Germline loops: CDR1 MNHNS, CDR2 SASEGT. The J segment lost 7 bases and the V segment lost 2 bases, leaving 8 bases of the junction unmatched. As DNA, the CDR3 is TGTGCCAGCAGTGAATCCCGACAGGGGGCTGGGCAGCCCCAGCATTTT. Its protein product is CASSESRQGAGQPQHF.

The chain recombines TRBV6-5 with TRBJ1-1, with a tentative D call TRBD1 (5 bases). The CDR3 is made up of 14 amino acids. The germline V gene encodes CDR1 MNHEY and CDR2 SVGAGI. Trimming left V 4 bases short and J 3 bases short, with 12 bases between. Here the CDR3 reads CASSSRGPDTEAFF. The CDR3 DNA is TGTGCCAGCAGTTCAAGGGGCCCGGACACTGAAGCTTTCTTT.